These T cell receptor beta chains were read from a single sample in a study of T-cell reconstitution after alpha-beta-depleted transplantation in children. Each CDR3 protein is one row after TCRdb ran MiXCR on the PCR reads. The profile shows roughly 220,000 distinct CDR3 sequences, about 11% of them singletons. Sample: PBMCs from the stem cell graft donor, taken from the stem cell graft. These receptors were collected from a human donor who donated a stem cell graft to a child with acute lymphoblastic leukemia. CDR3s include the opening cysteine and the closing phenylalanine or tryptophan. The order of the fields is J gene, V gene, D gene, clone size, CDR3 DNA, CDR3 protein. D genes are given only for firm matches. Size tells how often a clone was seen (once, few, many) or the class of an expanded clone, and some rows leave it out.

J gene: TRBJ2-3; V gene: TRBV4-3; D gene: TRBD1; clone size: many; CDR3 DNA: TGCGCCAGCAGCCAAGGACAGGGGGCCACAGATACGCAGTATTTT; CDR3 protein: CASSQGQGATDTQYF
J gene: TRBJ2-1; V gene: TRBV29-1; D gene: NA; clone size: many; CDR3 DNA: TGCAGCGTTGTGATCGGGCCGTCCTCCTACAATGAGCAGTTCTTC; CDR3 protein: CSVVIGPSSYNEQFF
J gene: TRBJ2-1; V gene: TRBV20-1; D gene: NA; clone size: many; CDR3 DNA: TGCAGTGCTAGAGATCCCTGGACTTCTTACAATGAGCAGTTCTTC; CDR3 protein: CSARDPWTSYNEQFF
J gene: TRBJ1-4; V gene: TRBV9; D gene: NA; clone size: many; CDR3 DNA: TGTGCCAGCAGCGGGAGTTTGGGTGAAAAACTGTTTTTT; CDR3 protein: CASSGSLGEKLFF
J gene: TRBJ2-1; V gene: TRBV5-3; D gene: TRBD2; clone size: NA; CDR3 DNA: TGTGCCAGAAGCTTGTGGGGGACTAGCTACAATGAGCAGTTCTTC; CDR3 protein: CARSLWGTSYNEQFF
J gene: TRBJ1-3; V gene: TRBV29-1; D gene: NA; clone size: many; CDR3 DNA: TGCAGCGTTGAACCCGTGGTTTCTGGAAACACCATATATTTT; CDR3 protein: CSVEPVVSGNTIYF
J gene: TRBJ2-5; V gene: TRBV29-1; D gene: NA; clone size: NA; CDR3 DNA: TGCAGCGTTGACGAGGAATTCCAAGAGACCCAGTACTTC; CDR3 protein: CSVDEEFQETQYF
J gene: TRBJ1-1; V gene: TRBV12-3/TRBV12-4; D gene: NA; clone size: many; CDR3 DNA: TGTGCCAGCAGCTATATCGGCCGTGAAGCTTTCTTT; CDR3 protein: CASSYIGREAFF
J gene: TRBJ1-1; V gene: TRBV11-2; D gene: NA; clone size: few; CDR3 DNA: TGTGCCAGCAGCCTCCCCAGCGGTGATGCTTTCTTT; CDR3 protein: CASSLPSGDAFF
J gene: TRBJ1-1; V gene: TRBV27; D gene: TRBD1; clone size: NA; CDR3 DNA: TGTGCCAGCAGTTTCGACAGGGGCACTATGAACACTGAAGCTTTCTTT; CDR3 protein: CASSFDRGTMNTEAFF
J gene: TRBJ1-2; V gene: TRBV7-2; D gene: NA; clone size: many; CDR3 DNA: TGTGCCAGCAGCTTATCGGGGGGGCGCGGCGATGGCTACACCTTC; CDR3 protein: CASSLSGGRGDGYTF
J gene: TRBJ2-1; V gene: TRBV7-8; D gene: TRBD2; clone size: many; CDR3 DNA: TGTGCCAGCAGCTTGGTTGCGGGAGGAAACTACAATGAGCAGTTCTTC; CDR3 protein: CASSLVAGGNYNEQFF
J gene: TRBJ1-1; V gene: TRBV12-3/TRBV12-4; D gene: TRBD1; clone size: few; CDR3 DNA: TGTGCCAGCAGTTCGGGACAGCTCACTGAAGCTTTCTTT; CDR3 protein: CASSSGQLTEAFF
J gene: TRBJ2-7; V gene: TRBV3-1; D gene: NA; clone size: NA; CDR3 DNA: TGTGCCAGCAGCCAAGTCTCAAATTACATCTACGAGCAGTACTTC; CDR3 protein: CASSQVSNYIYEQYF
J gene: TRBJ1-1; V gene: TRBV24-1; D gene: NA; clone size: many; CDR3 DNA: TGTGCCACCAGTGACCCCGGGACGGGGACTGAAGCTTTCTTT; CDR3 protein: CATSDPGTGTEAFF
J gene: TRBJ2-7; V gene: TRBV5-1; D gene: NA; clone size: many; CDR3 DNA: TGCGCCAGCAGCTTGGGGAAGGGGGTGTACTTC; CDR3 protein: CASSLGKGVYF
J gene: TRBJ2-1; V gene: TRBV9; D gene: TRBD1; clone size: many; CDR3 DNA: TGTGCCAGCAGCGCACGAAACAGGGGGCGCTTTATCAATGAGCAGTTCTTC; CDR3 protein: CASSARNRGRFINEQFF
J gene: TRBJ1-4; V gene: TRBV27; D gene: TRBD1; clone size: many; CDR3 DNA: TGTGCCAGCAGTTTAGTAGGACAGGGCCGTGTAGAAAAACTGTTTTTT; CDR3 protein: CASSLVGQGRVEKLFF
J gene: TRBJ1-5; V gene: TRBV12-3/TRBV12-4; D gene: NA; clone size: many; CDR3 DNA: TGTGCCAGCAGTCCGCACAGGGCCGAAAGCAATCAGCCCCAGCATTTT; CDR3 protein: CASSPHRAESNQPQHF
J gene: TRBJ2-6; V gene: TRBV7-8; D gene: NA; clone size: many; CDR3 DNA: TGTGCCAGCAGCTCCGACAGAACTGGGGCCAACGTCCTGACTTTC; CDR3 protein: CASSSDRTGANVLTF
J gene: TRBJ2-2; V gene: TRBV5-5; D gene: NA; clone size: many; CDR3 DNA: TGTGCCAGCAGCTTCTCGAGTGCCTCCCCGGCCACCGGGGAGCTGTTTTTT; CDR3 protein: CASSFSSASPATGELFF
J gene: TRBJ2-2; V gene: TRBV18; D gene: TRBD1; clone size: many; CDR3 DNA: TGTGCCAGCTCACCTCTGTCCGGGACAGGGGACACCGGGGAGCTGTTTTTT; CDR3 protein: CASSPLSGTGDTGELFF
J gene: TRBJ2-5; V gene: TRBV2; D gene: NA; clone size: few; CDR3 DNA: TGTGCCAGCAGTTTCCACCAGGGGCTCGGAGAGACCCAGTACTTC; CDR3 protein: CASSFHQGLGETQYF
J gene: TRBJ2-3; V gene: TRBV6-1; D gene: NA; clone size: many; CDR3 DNA: TGTGCCAGCAGCCTGGACCAACTCGGGGATACGCAGTATTTT; CDR3 protein: CASSLDQLGDTQYF
J gene: TRBJ1-2; V gene: TRBV6-2/TRBV6-3; D gene: NA; clone size: NA; CDR3 DNA: TGTGCCAGCAGTTACGGCGGTCCCGGTAAAGGAAGCTATGGCTACACCTTC; CDR3 protein: CASSYGGPGKGSYGYTF
J gene: TRBJ2-5; V gene: TRBV27; D gene: NA; clone size: many; CDR3 DNA: TGTGCCAGCAGCCCCCGGATTCAAGAGACCCAGTACTTC; CDR3 protein: CASSPRIQETQYF
J gene: TRBJ1-1; V gene: TRBV4-3; D gene: NA; clone size: few; CDR3 DNA: TGCGCCAGCAGCCAAGATTTGGTGGGTGAAGCTTTCTTT; CDR3 protein: CASSQDLVGEAFF
J gene: TRBJ2-7; V gene: TRBV7-8; D gene: NA; clone size: NA; CDR3 DNA: TGTGCCAGCAGCTTCGATGGCGAGCAGTACTTC; CDR3 protein: CASSFDGEQYF
J gene: TRBJ2-1; V gene: TRBV6-2/TRBV6-3; D gene: TRBD2; clone size: many; CDR3 DNA: TGTGCCAGCAGTTACTCGATCGCTAGCGGAACCCCGTTCCCCACGTATGAGCAGTTCTTC; CDR3 protein: CASSYSIASGTPFPTYEQFF
J gene: TRBJ1-2; V gene: TRBV20-1; D gene: NA; clone size: many; CDR3 DNA: TGCAGTGCTAGAGTGGGAGGAAGCTATGGCTACACCTTC; CDR3 protein: CSARVGGSYGYTF
J gene: TRBJ2-4; V gene: TRBV20-1; D gene: NA; clone size: many; CDR3 DNA: TGCAGTGCTAGCCCAAACGAAAACATTCAGTACTTC; CDR3 protein: CSASPNENIQYF
J gene: TRBJ2-7; V gene: TRBV30; D gene: TRBD1; clone size: NA; CDR3 DNA: TGTGCCTCGCCGGGACAGGGCGGGTACGAGCAGTACTTC; CDR3 protein: CASPGQGGYEQYF
J gene: TRBJ2-7; V gene: TRBV5-5; D gene: NA; clone size: many; CDR3 DNA: TGTGCCAGCAGGTTCCAGGGGTCCAACGAGCAGTACTTC; CDR3 protein: CASRFQGSNEQYF
J gene: TRBJ2-7; V gene: TRBV2; D gene: NA; clone size: many; CDR3 DNA: TGTGCCAGCAGTTCCGGGAGTAAAGGGCTCGAGCAGTACTTC; CDR3 protein: CASSSGSKGLEQYF
J gene: TRBJ2-5; V gene: TRBV20-1; D gene: NA; clone size: many; CDR3 DNA: TGCAGTGGCAAATGGGGGGAGACCCAGTACTTC; CDR3 protein: CSGKWGETQYF
J gene: TRBJ1-1; V gene: TRBV7-2; D gene: TRBD1; clone size: few; CDR3 DNA: TGTGCCAGCAGCTTTGACAGGGCTCGGGGGAACACTGAAGCTTTCTTT; CDR3 protein: CASSFDRARGNTEAFF
J gene: TRBJ2-1; V gene: TRBV12-3/TRBV12-4; D gene: NA; clone size: many; CDR3 DNA: TGTGCCAGCAGTTTAGAGACTAGAAACAATGAGCAGTTCTTC; CDR3 protein: CASSLETRNNEQFF
J gene: TRBJ1-1; V gene: TRBV5-1; D gene: NA; clone size: many; CDR3 DNA: TGTGCCAGCAGCCCACGGACAGCGAACACTGAAGCTTTCTTT; CDR3 protein: CASSPRTANTEAFF
J gene: TRBJ2-3; V gene: TRBV9; D gene: NA; clone size: many; CDR3 DNA: TGTGCCAGCAGCGTAGAAATTGGCGGGAGCACAGATACGCAGTATTTT; CDR3 protein: CASSVEIGGSTDTQYF
J gene: TRBJ2-1; V gene: TRBV12-3/TRBV12-4; D gene: NA; clone size: many; CDR3 DNA: TGTGCCAGCAGTTCTGGGGTGGGTCCCCTATACAATGAGCAGTTCTTC; CDR3 protein: CASSSGVGPLYNEQFF
J gene: TRBJ2-3; V gene: TRBV11-1; D gene: TRBD2; clone size: many; CDR3 DNA: TGTGCCAGCAGCTTAACTCGACTAGCGGGAGGGCCGTCGACAGATACGCAGTATTTT; CDR3 protein: CASSLTRLAGGPSTDTQYF
J gene: TRBJ1-5; V gene: TRBV29-1; D gene: NA; clone size: many; CDR3 DNA: TGCAGCTACACTACAGGGAGGGGAGGTCAGCCCCAGCATTTT; CDR3 protein: CSYTTGRGGQPQHF
J gene: TRBJ2-1; V gene: TRBV7-3; D gene: TRBD2; clone size: many; CDR3 DNA: TGTGCCAGCAGCTTCGATCCCGGGACTACTTACAATGAGCAGTTCTTC; CDR3 protein: CASSFDPGTTYNEQFF
J gene: TRBJ2-5; V gene: TRBV7-9; D gene: TRBD1; clone size: many; CDR3 DNA: TGTGCCAGCGGGACAGCCCAAGAGACCCAGTACTTC; CDR3 protein: CASGTAQETQYF
J gene: TRBJ1-3; V gene: TRBV28; D gene: NA; clone size: few; CDR3 DNA: TGTGCCAGCAGCCGTTATGGCAGCATCACCTCTGGAAACACCATATATTTT; CDR3 protein: CASSRYGSITSGNTIYF
J gene: TRBJ2-5; V gene: TRBV18; D gene: NA; clone size: few; CDR3 DNA: TGTGCCAGCTCACCACCGAATTTACTTCGTACAGCGGAGACCCAGTACTTC; CDR3 protein: CASSPPNLLRTAETQYF
J gene: TRBJ2-7; V gene: TRBV10-3; D gene: TRBD2; clone size: NA; CDR3 DNA: TGTGCCATCAGTGAGTCCCAGCGGGGGGCCTACGAGCAGTACTTC; CDR3 protein: CAISESQRGAYEQYF
J gene: TRBJ1-4; V gene: TRBV20-1; D gene: NA; clone size: many; CDR3 DNA: TGCAGTGCTAGAACCAGCGAATTAAATGAAAAACTGTTTTTT; CDR3 protein: CSARTSELNEKLFF
J gene: TRBJ2-1; V gene: TRBV5-1; D gene: NA; clone size: many; CDR3 DNA: TGCGCCAGCAGCTTGATGATCCGGTCTCGGGGTGGGAATGAGCAGTTCTTC; CDR3 protein: CASSLMIRSRGGNEQFF
J gene: TRBJ2-7; V gene: TRBV9; D gene: NA; clone size: many; CDR3 DNA: TGTGCCAGCAGCGTAGAAGCAAGGGCCTACGAGCAGTACTTC; CDR3 protein: CASSVEARAYEQYF
J gene: TRBJ2-7; V gene: TRBV7-9; D gene: NA; clone size: many; CDR3 DNA: TGTGCCAGCAGCTTATCGCCTAGGGGTGCTCAAAGGCAGTACTTC; CDR3 protein: CASSLSPRGAQRQYF
J gene: TRBJ1-1; V gene: TRBV12-3/TRBV12-4; D gene: NA; clone size: NA; CDR3 DNA: TGTGCCAGCACCGAGGTCAGGGTTAACACTGAAGCTTTCTTT; CDR3 protein: CASTEVRVNTEAFF
J gene: TRBJ2-2; V gene: TRBV6-1; D gene: NA; clone size: many; CDR3 DNA: TGTGCCAGCAGTAGACCTTTCGGGGGCAGCGGCACCGGGGAGCTGTTTTTT; CDR3 protein: CASSRPFGGSGTGELFF
J gene: TRBJ2-7; V gene: TRBV6-2/TRBV6-3; D gene: NA; clone size: many; CDR3 DNA: TGTGCCAGCAGTTATCTGACGGTCTACGAGCAGTACTTC; CDR3 protein: CASSYLTVYEQYF
J gene: TRBJ2-6; V gene: TRBV5-1; D gene: TRBD2; clone size: many; CDR3 DNA: TGCGCCAGCAGTCCTAGCGGGAGTGAAACCAACGTCCTGACTTTC; CDR3 protein: CASSPSGSETNVLTF